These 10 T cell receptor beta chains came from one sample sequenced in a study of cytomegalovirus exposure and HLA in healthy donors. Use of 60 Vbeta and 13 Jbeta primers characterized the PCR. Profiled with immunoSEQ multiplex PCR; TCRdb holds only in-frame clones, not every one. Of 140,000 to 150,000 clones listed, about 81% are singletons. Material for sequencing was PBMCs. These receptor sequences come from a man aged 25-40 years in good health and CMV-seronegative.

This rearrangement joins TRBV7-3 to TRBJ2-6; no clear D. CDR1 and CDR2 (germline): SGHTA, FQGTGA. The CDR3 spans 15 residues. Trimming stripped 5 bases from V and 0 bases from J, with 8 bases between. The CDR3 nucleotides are TGTGCCAGCAGCCCGGTCGGCTCTGGGGCCAACGTCCTGACTTTC. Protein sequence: CASSPVGSGANVLTF.

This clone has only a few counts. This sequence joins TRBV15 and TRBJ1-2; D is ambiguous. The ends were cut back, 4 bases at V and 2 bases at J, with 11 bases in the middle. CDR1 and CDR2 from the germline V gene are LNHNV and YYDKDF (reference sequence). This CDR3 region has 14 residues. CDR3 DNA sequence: TGTGCCACCAGCACAGGACTTAGGAACTATGGCTACACCTTC. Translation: CATSTGLRNYGYTF. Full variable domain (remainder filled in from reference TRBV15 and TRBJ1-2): DAMVIQNPRYQVTQFGKPVTLSCSQTLNHNVMYWYQQKSSQAPKLLFHYYDKDFNNEADTPDNFQSRRPNTSFCFLDIRSPGLGDTAMYLCATSTGLRNYGYTFGSGTRLTVV.

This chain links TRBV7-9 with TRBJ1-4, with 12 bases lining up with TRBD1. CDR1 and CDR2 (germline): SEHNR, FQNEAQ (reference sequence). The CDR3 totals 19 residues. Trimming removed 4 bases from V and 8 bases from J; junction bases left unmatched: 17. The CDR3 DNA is TGTGCCAGCAGCTCAAAGGGCGGGACAGGGGGCGCCGGGGTCGAAAAACTGTTTTTT. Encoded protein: CASSSKGGTGGAGVEKLFF. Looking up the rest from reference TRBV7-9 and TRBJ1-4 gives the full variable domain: DTGVSQNPRHKITKRGQNVTFRCDPISEHNRLYWYRQTLGQGPEFLTYFQNEAQLEKSRLLSDRFSAERPKGSFSTLEIQRTEQGDSAMYLCASSSKGGTGGAGVEKLFFGSGTQLSVL.

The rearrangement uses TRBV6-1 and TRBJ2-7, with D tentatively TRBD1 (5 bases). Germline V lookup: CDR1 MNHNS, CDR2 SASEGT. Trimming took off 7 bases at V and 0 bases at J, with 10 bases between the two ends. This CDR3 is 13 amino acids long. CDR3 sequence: CASTLTASYEQYF. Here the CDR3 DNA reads TGTGCCAGCACTTTGACAGCCTCCTACGAGCAGTACTTC.

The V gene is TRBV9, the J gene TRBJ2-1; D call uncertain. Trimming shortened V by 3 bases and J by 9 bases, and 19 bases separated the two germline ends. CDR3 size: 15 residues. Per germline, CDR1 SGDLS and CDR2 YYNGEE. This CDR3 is CASSGALTESGEQFF. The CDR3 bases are TGTGCCAGCAGCGGAGCCCTCACAGAAAGTGGTGAGCAGTTCTTC.

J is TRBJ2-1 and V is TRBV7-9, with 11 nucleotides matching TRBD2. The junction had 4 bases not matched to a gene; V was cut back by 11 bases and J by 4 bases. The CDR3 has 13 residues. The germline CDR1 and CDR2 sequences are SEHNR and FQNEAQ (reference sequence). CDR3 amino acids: CARTSGQYNEQFF. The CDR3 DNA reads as TGTGCCCGGACTAGCGGGCAATACAATGAGCAGTTCTTC.

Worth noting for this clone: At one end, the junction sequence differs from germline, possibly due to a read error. In DNA form, the CDR3 reads TGTGCCAGCAGCCTAATTCAGAGTTCTGGGGCCAACGGCCTGACTTTC. Translated, it gives CASSLIQSSGANGLTF. J is TRBJ2-6 and V is TRBV5-4; weak D call: TRBD1 (5 bases). Germline CDR1 and CDR2: SGHNT and YYREEE (reference sequence). CDR3 length: 16 residues.

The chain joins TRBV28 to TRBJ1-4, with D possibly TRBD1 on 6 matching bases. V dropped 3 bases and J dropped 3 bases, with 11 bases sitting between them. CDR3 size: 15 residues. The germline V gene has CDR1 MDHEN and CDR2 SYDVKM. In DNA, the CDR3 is TGTGCCAGCAGTTTGCAGGACAGACCTAATGAAAAACTGTTTTTT. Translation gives CASSLQDRPNEKLFF. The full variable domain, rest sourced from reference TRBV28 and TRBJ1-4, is DVKVTQSSRYLVKRTGEKVFLECVQDMDHENMFWYRQDPGLGLRLIYFSYDVKMKEKGDIPEGYSVSREKKERFSLILESASTNQTSMYLCASSLQDRPNEKLFFGSGTQLSVL.

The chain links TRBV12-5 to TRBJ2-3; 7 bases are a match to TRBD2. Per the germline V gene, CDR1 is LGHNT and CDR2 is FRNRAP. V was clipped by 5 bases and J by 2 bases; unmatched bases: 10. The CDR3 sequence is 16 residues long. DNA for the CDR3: TGTGCTAGTGGTCCCTCAAGCGGGATATCCACAGATACGCAGTATTTT. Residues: CASGPSSGISTDTQYF.

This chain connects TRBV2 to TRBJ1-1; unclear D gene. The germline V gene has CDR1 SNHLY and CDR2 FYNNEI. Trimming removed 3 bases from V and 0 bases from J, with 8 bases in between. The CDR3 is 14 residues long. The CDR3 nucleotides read TGTGCCAGCAGTGAGGTCAGAATGAACACTGAAGCTTTCTTT. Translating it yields CASSEVRMNTEAFF.